This entry lists 16 T cell receptor beta chains sequenced from one sample in a study of T cells in Graves' hyperthyroidism and ophthalmopathy. Authors of the study amplified TCR beta CDR3 regions from RNA transcripts. First-round RT-PCR with HTBI primers amplified the TCR CDR3 region. TCRdb re-derived calls from the multiplex PCR reads in MiXCR, one entry per CDR3 protein. The data show about 560,000 distinct CDR3 sequences, approximately 15% seen once. Sequenced input: blood. The receptors shown here come from a woman between 18 and 29 years old with Graves' hyperthyroidism.

This clonotype appeared many times. This chain connects TRBV2 to TRBJ1-5; 7 bases fit TRBD1. V lost 4 bases, J lost 5 bases, and 8 bases stayed unmatched. Germline CDR1 SNHLY, CDR2 FYNNEI. This CDR3 is built from 15 residues. The CDR3 region has the DNA TGTGCCAGCAGTGGGGGACAGACGGCCCATCAGCCCCAGCATTTT. Residues: CASSGGQTAHQPQHF.

This clonotype was detected only a few times. The chain combines TRBV27 with TRBJ2-2, with 11 nucleotides matching TRBD2. The V gene's germline CDR1 is MNHEY and CDR2 SMNVEV (reference sequence). The CDR3 has 18 amino acids. With 5 bases clipped from V and 5 bases from J, the junction kept 13 bases outside the gene matches. In DNA form, the CDR3 reads TGTGCCAGCAGTAGCCCGCTGGTAGCGGGAGGGCCTACCGGGGAGCTGTTTTTT. It is translated as CASSSPLVAGGPTGELFF.

This clonotype was counted a few times. The chain carries TRBV29-1 and TRBJ1-5, with D unclear. CDR1 and CDR2 (germline): SQVTM, ANQGSEA. CDR3 length equals 14 residues. Trimming shortened V by 5 bases and J by 3 bases, and 14 bases separated the two germline ends. CDR3 sequence reads: CSVTGSTNNQPQHF. The CDR3 DNA follows: TGCAGCGTTACCGGCAGTACTAACAATCAGCCCCAGCATTTT. The full variable domain, rest sourced from reference TRBV29-1 and TRBJ1-5, is SAVISQKPSRDICQRGTSLTIQCQVDSQVTMMFWYRQQPGQSLTLIATANQGSEATYESGFVIDKFPISRPNLTFSTLTVSNMSPEDSSIYLCSVTGSTNNQPQHFGDGTRLSIL.

This clonotype showed up many times. This chain connects TRBV6-5 to TRBJ2-3; perhaps TRBD2 as D (6 bases). Between the trimmed V and J ends, which lost 0 bases and 2 bases, there was a span of 15 bases. There are 17 residues in the CDR3. Germline V lookup: CDR1 MNHEY, CDR2 SVGAGI. CDR3 residues: CASSYSTRQGLTDTQYF. CDR3 bases: TGTGCCAGCAGTTACTCCACCAGGCAGGGACTCACAGATACGCAGTATTTT.

The CDR3 nucleotides are TGTGCCAGCAGCTTAGCGAACAGGGGATACGAGCAGTACTTC. It codes for CASSLANRGYEQYF. This chain joins TRBV7-2 and TRBJ2-7; 7 bases map to TRBD1. CDR3 length: 14 amino acids. Trimming took 0 bases from V and 4 from J; bases not matched to a gene: 3. Looked up from germline, CDR1 is SGHTA and CDR2 is FQGNSA.

This clonotype was picked up a small number of times. The chain links TRBV9 to TRBJ2-1; D gene ambiguous. This CDR3 spans 15 amino acids. Germline V gene data show CDR1 as SGDLS and CDR2 as YYNGEE. V lost 2 bases to trimming and J lost 0 bases, with 9 bases between them. CDR3 residues: CASSVRSSSYNEQFF. The CDR3 DNA sequence: TGTGCCAGCAGCGTGCGATCGAGCTCCTACAATGAGCAGTTCTTC.

This clonotype showed up just a few times. J is TRBJ2-3 and V is TRBV19; 9 bases align to TRBD1. The CDR3 runs 15 residues. Germline V gene sequence: CDR1 LNHDA, CDR2 SQIVND (reference sequence). V was pared by 6 bases and J by 2 bases, with 6 bases of the junction left unmatched. Written as DNA, the CDR3 is TGTGCCAGTAGAACCCTACAGGGGGCCACAGATACGCAGTATTTT. It encodes CASRTLQGATDTQYF.

This clonotype was counted many times. The V gene is TRBV2, the J gene TRBJ1-6; TRBD1 agrees at 7 bases. This CDR3 is built from 15 residues. Germline trimming cut 6 bases from V and 7 bases from J; bases unmatched to any gene: 9. Germline-derived CDR1 and CDR2 are SNHLY and FYNNEI. In DNA, the CDR3 is TGTGCCAGCAGCGAGGCCGGGACAGCAAATTCACCCCTCCACTTT. The encoded protein is CASSEAGTANSPLHF.

The gene calls are TRBV4-1 and TRBJ2-5; D not certain. The germline CDR1 and CDR2 sequences are MGHRA and YSYEKL. V shed 2 bases and J shed 1 base, with 8 bases lying between them. This CDR3 has 14 residues. For the CDR3, the DNA is TGCGCCAGCAGCCAATTATCCAGCCAAGAGACCCAGTACTTC. Encoded protein: CASSQLSSQETQYF.

The chain recombines TRBV12-3 or TRBV12-4 with TRBJ2-1, with D possibly TRBD2 on 6 matching bases. V lost 4 bases and J lost 8, with 18 bases in between. The CDR3 spans 15 residues. CDR3 nucleotide sequence: TGTGCCAGCAGTTGGAAGCGGGTCCCCGGGTATGAGCAGTTCTTC. Protein product: CASSWKRVPGYEQFF.

Ten or more counts support this clonotype. The chain couples TRBV6-1 to TRBJ2-7; 9 bases are shared with TRBD1. The germline CDR1 and CDR2 sequences are MNHNS and SASEGT. V was pared by 7 bases and J by 6 bases, with 16 bases of the junction left unmatched. The CDR3 is made up of 16 amino acids. DNA of the CDR3: TGTGCCAGCACCACACCGAGGACAGGGGCTCTCTCCGAGCAGTACTTC. Translation gives CASTTPRTGALSEQYF.

With regard to this clonotype: This clone may be a read error of a much larger clone one base away. The chain couples TRBV7-9 to TRBJ2-7; TRBD1 or TRBD2 may be the D gene (5 bases each). This CDR3 contains 13 residues. The germline CDR1 and CDR2 sequences are SEHNR and FQNEAQ (reference sequence). Written as DNA, the CDR3 is TGTGTCAGCAGCACCGGGACGATAGACGAGCAGTACTTC. This sequence encodes CVSSTGTIDEQYF.

This chain links TRBV20-1 with TRBJ2-5; D may be TRBD1 (5 bases). The CDR3 covers 12 residues. Trimming took off 6 bases at V and 2 bases at J, with 10 bases between the two ends. Germline CDR1 is DFQATT and CDR2 is SNEGSKA (reference sequence). The CDR3 sequence: CSADDRQETQYF. The CDR3 coding sequence is TGCAGTGCCGACGACAGACAAGAGACCCAGTACTTC.

This clonotype was seen only a few times. The chain is built from TRBV25-1 and TRBJ1-6; 7 bases map to TRBD1. CDR1 MGHDK and CDR2 SYGVNS come from the germline V gene. Unmatched junction bases numbered 5, after V lost 7 bases and J lost 8 bases. CDR3 length: 13 residues. As DNA, the CDR3 is TGTGCCAGCACCGACAGGGTAGATTCACCCCTCCACTTT. Translated, it gives CASTDRVDSPLHF.

This clonotype was observed a handful of times. J is TRBJ2-2 and V is TRBV25-1; D is perhaps TRBD1 (6 bases). The CDR3 extends over 18 amino acids. The germline CDR1 and CDR2 sequences are MGHDK and SYGVNS. Trimming left V 0 bases short and J 0 bases short, with 14 bases between. The CDR3: CASSEYRARGTNTGELFF. The CDR3 nucleotides are TGTGCCAGCAGTGAATATCGCGCCAGGGGTACGAACACCGGGGAGCTGTTTTTT. Full variable domain (missing parts from reference TRBV25-1 and TRBJ2-2): EADIYQTPRYLVIGTGKKITLECSQTMGHDKMYWYQQDPGMELHLIHYSYGVNSTEKGDLSSESTVSRIRTEHFPLTLESARPSHTSQYLCASSEYRARGTNTGELFFGEGSRLTVL.

The chain joins TRBV9 to TRBJ2-7; the D is unclear. Germline CDR1 and CDR2: SGDLS and YYNGEE. The CDR3 has 13 residues. Trimming stripped 4 bases from V and 7 bases from J, with 15 bases between. DNA of the CDR3: TGTGCCAGCAGCCCAAACCGAAGACAAGAGCAGTACTTC. Its protein is CASSPNRRQEQYF.